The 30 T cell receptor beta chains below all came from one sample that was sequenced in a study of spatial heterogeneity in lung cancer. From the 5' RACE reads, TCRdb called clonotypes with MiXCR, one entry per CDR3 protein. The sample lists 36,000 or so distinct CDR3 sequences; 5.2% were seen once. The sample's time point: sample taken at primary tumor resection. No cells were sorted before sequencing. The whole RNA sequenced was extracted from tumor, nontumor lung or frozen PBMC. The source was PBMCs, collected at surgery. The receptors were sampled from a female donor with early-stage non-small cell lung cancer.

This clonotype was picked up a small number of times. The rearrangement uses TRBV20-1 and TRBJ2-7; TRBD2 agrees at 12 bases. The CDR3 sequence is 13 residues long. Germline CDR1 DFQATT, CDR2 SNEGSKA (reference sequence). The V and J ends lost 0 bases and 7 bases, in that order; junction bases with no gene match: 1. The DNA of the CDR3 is TGCAGTGCTAGAGATGGACTAGCGGGAGAGCAGTACTTC. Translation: CSARDGLAGEQYF.

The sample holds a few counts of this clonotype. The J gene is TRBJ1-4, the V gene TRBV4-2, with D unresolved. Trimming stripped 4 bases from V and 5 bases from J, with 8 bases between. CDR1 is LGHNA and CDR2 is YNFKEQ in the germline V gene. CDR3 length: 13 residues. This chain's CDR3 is CASSLRGNEKLFF. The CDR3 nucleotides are TGTGCCAGCAGCCTCCGAGGGAATGAAAAACTGTTTTTT.

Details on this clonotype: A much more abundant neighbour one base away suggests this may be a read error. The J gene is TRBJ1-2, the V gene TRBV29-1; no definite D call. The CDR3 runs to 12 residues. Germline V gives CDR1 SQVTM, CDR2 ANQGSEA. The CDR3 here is CSVEDLLYDYTF. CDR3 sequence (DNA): TGCAGCGTTGAAGATCTACTCTATGACTACACCTTC.

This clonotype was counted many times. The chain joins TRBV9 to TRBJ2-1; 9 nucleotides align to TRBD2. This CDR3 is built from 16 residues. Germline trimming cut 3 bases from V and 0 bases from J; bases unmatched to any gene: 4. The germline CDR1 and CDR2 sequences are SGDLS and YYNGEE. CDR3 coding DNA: TGTGCCAGCAGCGCCAAGCGGGGGGCCTCCTACAATGAGCAGTTCTTC. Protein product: CASSAKRGASYNEQFF.

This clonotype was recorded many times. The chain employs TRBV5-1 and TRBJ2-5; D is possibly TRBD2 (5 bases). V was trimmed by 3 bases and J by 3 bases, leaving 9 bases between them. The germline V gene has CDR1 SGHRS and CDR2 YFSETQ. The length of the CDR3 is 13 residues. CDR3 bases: TGCGCCAGCAGCTACGACGGGAAAGAGACCCAGTACTTC. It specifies CASSYDGKETQYF.

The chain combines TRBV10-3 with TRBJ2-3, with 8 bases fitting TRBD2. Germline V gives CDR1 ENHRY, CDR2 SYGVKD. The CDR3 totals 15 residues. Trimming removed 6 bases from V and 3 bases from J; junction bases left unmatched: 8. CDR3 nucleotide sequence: TGTGCCATCAGCCGAGCGGGGGATGTAACAGATACGCAGTATTTT. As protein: CAISRAGDVTDTQYF.

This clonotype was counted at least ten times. CDR3 sequence (DNA): TGTGCCAGCGGTCCGGGCCAGGGCTATAATGAGCAGTTCTTC. It translates to CASGPGQGYNEQFF. J is TRBJ2-1 and V is TRBV2; D may be TRBD1 (5 bases). The CDR3 extends over 14 amino acids. V gave up 8 bases and J gave up 7 bases, with 18 bases separating them. Germline V gene lookup returns CDR1 SNHLY and CDR2 FYNNEI. Full variable domain (missing parts from reference TRBV2 and TRBJ2-1): EPEVTQTPSHQVTQMGQEVILRCVPISNHLYFYWYRQILGQKVEFLVSFYNNEISEKSEIFDDQFSVERPDGSNFTLKIRSTKLEDSAMYFCASGPGQGYNEQFFGPGTRLTVL.

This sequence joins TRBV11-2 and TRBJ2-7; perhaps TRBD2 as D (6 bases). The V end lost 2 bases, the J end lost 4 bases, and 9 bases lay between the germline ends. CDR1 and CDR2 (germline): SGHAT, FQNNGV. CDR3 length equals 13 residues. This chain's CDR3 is CASSLTGGYEQYF. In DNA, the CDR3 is TGTGCCAGCAGCTTAACCGGGGGATACGAGCAGTACTTC.

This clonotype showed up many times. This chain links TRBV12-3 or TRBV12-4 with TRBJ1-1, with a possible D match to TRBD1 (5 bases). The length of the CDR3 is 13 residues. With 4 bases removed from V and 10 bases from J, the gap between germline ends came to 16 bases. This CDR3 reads CASSSEKSGVAFF. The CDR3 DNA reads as TGTGCCAGCAGTTCAGAGAAGTCGGGGGTAGCTTTCTTT.

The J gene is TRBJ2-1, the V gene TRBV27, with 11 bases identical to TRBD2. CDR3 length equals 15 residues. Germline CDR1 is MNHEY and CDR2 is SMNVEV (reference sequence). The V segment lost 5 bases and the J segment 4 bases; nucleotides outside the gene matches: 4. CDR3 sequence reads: CASSVTSGGYNEQFF. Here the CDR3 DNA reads TGTGCCAGCAGTGTTACTAGCGGGGGATACAATGAGCAGTTCTTC.

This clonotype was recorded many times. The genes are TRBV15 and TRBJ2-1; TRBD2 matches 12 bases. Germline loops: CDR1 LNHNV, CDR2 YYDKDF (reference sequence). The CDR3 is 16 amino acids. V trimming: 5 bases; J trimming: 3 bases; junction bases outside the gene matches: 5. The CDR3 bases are TGTGCCACCAGCCTGGGACTAGCGGGTAACTACAATGAGCAGTTCTTC. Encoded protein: CATSLGLAGNYNEQFF.

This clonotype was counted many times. CDR3 loop: CASSLVAQNSNYGYTF. The CDR3 DNA sequence: TGTGCCAGCAGCTTGGTGGCTCAGAACTCTAACTATGGCTACACCTTC. The chain links TRBV5-6 to TRBJ1-2; D not resolved. The CDR3 covers 16 residues. In germline, CDR1 is SGHDT, CDR2 YYEEEE. Trimming shortened V by 0 bases and J by 0 bases, and 12 bases separated the two germline ends.

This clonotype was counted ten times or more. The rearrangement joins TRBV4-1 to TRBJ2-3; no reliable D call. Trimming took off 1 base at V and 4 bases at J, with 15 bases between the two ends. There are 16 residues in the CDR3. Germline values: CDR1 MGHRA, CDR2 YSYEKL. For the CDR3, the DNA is TGCGCCAGCAGCCAAGTGGGTCCCTGGGTCCCAGATACGCAGTATTTT. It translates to CASSQVGPWVPDTQYF.

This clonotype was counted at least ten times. The CDR3 DNA reads as TGTGCCAGCAGCGTAGTCGGACTACCGGCGGAGACCCAGTACTTC. Encoded protein: CASSVVGLPAETQYF. The rearrangement joins TRBV9 to TRBJ2-5; D might be TRBD2 (6 bases). Germline lookup yields CDR1 SGDLS and CDR2 YYNGEE. Trimming took 0 bases from V and 5 from J, leaving 14 bases between them. This CDR3 region has 15 residues.

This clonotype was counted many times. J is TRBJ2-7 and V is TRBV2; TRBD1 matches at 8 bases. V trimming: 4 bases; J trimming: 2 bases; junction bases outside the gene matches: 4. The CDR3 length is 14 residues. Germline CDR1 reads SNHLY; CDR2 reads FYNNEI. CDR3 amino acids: CASSGGQAPYEQYF. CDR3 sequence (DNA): TGTGCCAGCAGTGGGGGACAGGCCCCCTACGAGCAGTACTTC.

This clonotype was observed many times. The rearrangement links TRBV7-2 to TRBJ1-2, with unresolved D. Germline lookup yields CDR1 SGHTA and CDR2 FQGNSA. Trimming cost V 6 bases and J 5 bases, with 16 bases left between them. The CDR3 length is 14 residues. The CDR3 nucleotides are TGTGCCAGCAGGCCGGGGTCGAATCTTTATGGCTACACCTTC. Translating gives CASRPGSNLYGYTF. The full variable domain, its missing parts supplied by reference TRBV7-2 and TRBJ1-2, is GAGVSQSPSNKVTEKGKDVELRCDPISGHTALYWYRQSLGQGLEFLIYFQGNSAPDKSGLPSDRFSAERTGGSVSTLTIQRTQQEDSAVYLCASRPGSNLYGYTFGSGTRLTVV.

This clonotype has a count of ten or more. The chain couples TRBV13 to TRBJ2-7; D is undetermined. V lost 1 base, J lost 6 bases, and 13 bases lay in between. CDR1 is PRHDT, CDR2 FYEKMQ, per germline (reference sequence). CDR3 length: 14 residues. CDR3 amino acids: CASSLEPSTSEQYF. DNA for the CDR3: TGTGCCAGCAGCTTAGAGCCGTCTACCAGCGAGCAGTACTTC.

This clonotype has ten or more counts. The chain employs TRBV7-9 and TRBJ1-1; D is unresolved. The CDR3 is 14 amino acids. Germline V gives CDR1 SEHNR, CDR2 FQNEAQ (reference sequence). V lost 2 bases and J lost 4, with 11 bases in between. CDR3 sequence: CASSLFPGTTEAFF. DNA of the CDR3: TGTGCCAGCAGCTTATTTCCGGGAACCACTGAAGCTTTCTTT.

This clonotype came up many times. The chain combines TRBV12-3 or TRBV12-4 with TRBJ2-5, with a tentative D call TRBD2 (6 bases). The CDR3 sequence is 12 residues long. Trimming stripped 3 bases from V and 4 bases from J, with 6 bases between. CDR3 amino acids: CASSFGGETQYF. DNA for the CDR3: TGTGCCAGCAGTTTCGGGGGAGAGACCCAGTACTTC.

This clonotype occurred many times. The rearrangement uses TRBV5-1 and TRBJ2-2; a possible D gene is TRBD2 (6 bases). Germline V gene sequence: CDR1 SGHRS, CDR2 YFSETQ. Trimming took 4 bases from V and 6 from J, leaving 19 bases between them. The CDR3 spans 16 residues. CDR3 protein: CASSAGLRDTPGELFF. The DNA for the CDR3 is TGCGCCAGCAGCGCGGGACTGCGAGATACCCCCGGGGAGCTGTTTTTT.

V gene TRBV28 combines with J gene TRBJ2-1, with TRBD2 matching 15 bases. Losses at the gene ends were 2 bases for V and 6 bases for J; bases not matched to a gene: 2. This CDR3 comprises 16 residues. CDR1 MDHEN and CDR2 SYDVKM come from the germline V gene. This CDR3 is CASSLRGLAGGNEQFF. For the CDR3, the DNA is TGTGCCAGCAGTTTAAGGGGACTAGCGGGAGGCAATGAGCAGTTCTTC.

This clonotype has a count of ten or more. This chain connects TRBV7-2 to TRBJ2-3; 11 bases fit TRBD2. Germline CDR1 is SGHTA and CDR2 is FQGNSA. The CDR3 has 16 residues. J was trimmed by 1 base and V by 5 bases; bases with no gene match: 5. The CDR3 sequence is CASSPRLAGRTDTQYF. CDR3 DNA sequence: TGTGCCAGCAGCCCCAGACTAGCGGGACGCACAGATACGCAGTATTTT.

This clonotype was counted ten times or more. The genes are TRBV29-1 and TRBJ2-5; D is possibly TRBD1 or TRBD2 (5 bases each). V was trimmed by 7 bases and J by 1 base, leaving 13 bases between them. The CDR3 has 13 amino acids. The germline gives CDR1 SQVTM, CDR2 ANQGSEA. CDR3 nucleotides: TGCAGCGCCCACCGGGACCTCCAAGAGACCCAGTACTTC. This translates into CSAHRDLQETQYF. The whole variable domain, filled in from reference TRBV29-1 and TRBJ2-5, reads SAVISQKPSRDICQRGTSLTIQCQVDSQVTMMFWYRQQPGQSLTLIATANQGSEATYESGFVIDKFPISRPNLTFSTLTVSNMSPEDSSIYLCSAHRDLQETQYFGPGTRLLVL.

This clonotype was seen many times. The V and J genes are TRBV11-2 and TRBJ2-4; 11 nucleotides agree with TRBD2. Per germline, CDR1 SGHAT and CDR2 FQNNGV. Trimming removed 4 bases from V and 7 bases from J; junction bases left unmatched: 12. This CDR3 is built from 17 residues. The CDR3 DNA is TGTGCCAGCAGCTCCTATCGACTAGCGGGAAGGAGGAACATTCAGTACTTC. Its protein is CASSSYRLAGRRNIQYF. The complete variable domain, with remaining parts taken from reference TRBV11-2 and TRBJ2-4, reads EAGVAQSPRYKIIEKRQSVAFWCNPISGHATLYWYQQILGQGPKLLIQFQNNGVVDDSQLPKDRFSAERLKGVDSTLKIQPAKLEDSAVYLCASSSYRLAGRRNIQYFGAGTRLSVL.

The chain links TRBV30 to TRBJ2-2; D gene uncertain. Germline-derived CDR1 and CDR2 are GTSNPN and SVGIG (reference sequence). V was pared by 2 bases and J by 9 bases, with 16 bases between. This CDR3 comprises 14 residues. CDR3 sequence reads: CAWSRIGPRRELFF. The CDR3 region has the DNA TGTGCCTGGAGTCGGATTGGGCCCCGCCGGGAGCTGTTTTTT.

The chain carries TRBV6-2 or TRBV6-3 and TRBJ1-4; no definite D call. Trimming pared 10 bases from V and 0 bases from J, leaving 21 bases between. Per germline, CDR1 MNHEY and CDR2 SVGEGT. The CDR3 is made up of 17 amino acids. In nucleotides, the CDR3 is TGTGCCACCGGATCTAAGGGTCCTTTAGCAACTAATGAAAAACTGTTTTTT. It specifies CATGSKGPLATNEKLFF.

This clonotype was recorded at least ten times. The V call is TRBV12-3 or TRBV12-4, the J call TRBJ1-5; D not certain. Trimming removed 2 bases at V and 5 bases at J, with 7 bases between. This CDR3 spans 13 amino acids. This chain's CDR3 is CASSLTGDQPQHF. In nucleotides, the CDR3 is TGTGCCAGCAGTTTAACGGGAGATCAGCCCCAGCATTTT.

CDR3 protein: CASSHGGGRENIQYF. CDR3 nucleotides: TGTGCCAGCAGCCACGGCGGGGGCCGAGAAAACATTCAGTACTTC. This rearrangement joins TRBV7-2 to TRBJ2-4; the D gene is possibly TRBD2 (7 bases). The CDR3 extends over 15 amino acids. In germline, CDR1 is SGHTA, CDR2 FQGNSA. V was pared by 5 bases and J by 5 bases, with 16 bases between.

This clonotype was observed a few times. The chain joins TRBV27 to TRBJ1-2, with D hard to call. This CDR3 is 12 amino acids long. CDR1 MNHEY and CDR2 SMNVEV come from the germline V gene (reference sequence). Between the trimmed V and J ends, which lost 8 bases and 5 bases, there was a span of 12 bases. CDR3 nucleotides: TGTGCCAGCTCAAATGACGCATATGGCTACACCTTC. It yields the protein CASSNDAYGYTF.

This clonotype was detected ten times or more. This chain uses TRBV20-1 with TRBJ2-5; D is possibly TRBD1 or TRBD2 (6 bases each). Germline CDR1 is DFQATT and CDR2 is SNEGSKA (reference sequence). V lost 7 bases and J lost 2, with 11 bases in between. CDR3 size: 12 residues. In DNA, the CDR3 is TGCAGTGTCGGGGGCAGGCAAGAGACCCAGTACTTC. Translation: CSVGGRQETQYF.